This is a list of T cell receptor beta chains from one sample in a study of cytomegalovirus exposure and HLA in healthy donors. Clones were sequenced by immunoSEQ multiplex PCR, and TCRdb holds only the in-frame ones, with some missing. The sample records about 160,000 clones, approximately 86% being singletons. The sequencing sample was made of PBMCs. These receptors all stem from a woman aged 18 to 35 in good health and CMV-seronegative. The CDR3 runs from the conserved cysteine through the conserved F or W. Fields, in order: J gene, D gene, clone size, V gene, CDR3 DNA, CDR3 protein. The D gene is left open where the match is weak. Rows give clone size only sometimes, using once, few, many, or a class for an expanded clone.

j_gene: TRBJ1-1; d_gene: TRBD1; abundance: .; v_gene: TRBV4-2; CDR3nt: TGTGCCAGCAGCCACGGGGACAGTGAAGCTTTCTTT; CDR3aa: CASSHGDSEAFF
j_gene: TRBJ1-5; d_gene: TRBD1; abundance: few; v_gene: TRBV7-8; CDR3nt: TGTGCCAGCAGCGGGACAGGGAGAGGCAATCAGCCCCAGCATTTT; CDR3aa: CASSGTGRGNQPQHF
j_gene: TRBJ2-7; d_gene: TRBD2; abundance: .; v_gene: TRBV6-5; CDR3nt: TGTGCCAGCAGCCCCCTCACTAGCGGGGGGGCAGAGCAGTACTTC; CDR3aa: CASSPLTSGGAEQYF
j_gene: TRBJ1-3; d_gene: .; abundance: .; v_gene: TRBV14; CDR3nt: TGTGCCAGCAGACTGACTGGAAACACCATATATTTT; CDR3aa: CASRLTGNTIYF
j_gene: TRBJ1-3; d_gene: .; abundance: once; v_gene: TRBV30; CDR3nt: TGTGCCTGGGGAGGGTGGGGGACCATATATTTT; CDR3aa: CAWGGWGTIYF
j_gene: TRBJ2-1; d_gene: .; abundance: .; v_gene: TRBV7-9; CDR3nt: TGTGCCAGCAGCCTCTCGGGACTCATGAAAGAGCAGTTCTTC; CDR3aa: CASSLSGLMKEQFF
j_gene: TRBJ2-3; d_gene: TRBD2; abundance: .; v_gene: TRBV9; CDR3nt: TGTGCCAGCAGCGTATCCCGCGGACTAGCGGGGAGCACAGATACGCAGTATTTT; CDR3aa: CASSVSRGLAGSTDTQYF
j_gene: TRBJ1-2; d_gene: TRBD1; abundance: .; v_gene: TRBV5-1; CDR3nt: TGCGCCAGCAGCTTGTTAGATAAGGGGGCGGATGGCTACACCTTC; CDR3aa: CASSLLDKGADGYTF
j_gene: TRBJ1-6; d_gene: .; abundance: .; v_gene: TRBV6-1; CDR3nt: TGTGCCAGCAGTGAAGGGAAACAGTGGTCACCCCTCCACTTT; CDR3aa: CASSEGKQWSPLHF
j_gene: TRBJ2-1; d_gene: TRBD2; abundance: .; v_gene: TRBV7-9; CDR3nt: TGTGCCAGCAGCCCCTCTAGCGGGGGGTCCAATGAGCAGTTCTTC; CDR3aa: CASSPSSGGSNEQFF
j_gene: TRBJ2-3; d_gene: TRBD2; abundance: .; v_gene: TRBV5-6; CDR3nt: TGTGCCAGCAGCTTGGTAGTAGCGGGGGTTAGCACAGATACGCAGTATTTT; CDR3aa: CASSLVVAGVSTDTQYF
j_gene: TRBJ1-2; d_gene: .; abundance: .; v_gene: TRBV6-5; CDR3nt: TGTGCCAGCAGCCGGACAGTTAACTATGGCTACACCTTC; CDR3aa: CASSRTVNYGYTF
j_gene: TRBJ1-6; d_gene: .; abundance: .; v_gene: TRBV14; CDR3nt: TGTGCCAGCAGCCCCTGGACAGTTTCACCCCTCCACTTT; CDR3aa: CASSPWTVSPLHF
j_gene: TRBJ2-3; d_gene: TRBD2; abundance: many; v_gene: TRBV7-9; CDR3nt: TGTGCCAGCAGCTTAGCGGGGACTACTCATACGCAGTATTTT; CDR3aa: CASSLAGTTHTQYF
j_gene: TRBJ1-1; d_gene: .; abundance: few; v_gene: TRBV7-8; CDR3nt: TGTGCCAGCAGCCCTAGGGGCCCAAGAGCGAACACTGAAGCTTTCTTT; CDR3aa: CASSPRGPRANTEAFF
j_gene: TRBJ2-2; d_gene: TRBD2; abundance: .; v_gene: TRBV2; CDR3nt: TGTGCCAGCAGTTTCCTGACTAGCGCACGCGTCGCGAACACCGGGGAGCTGTTTTTT; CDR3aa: CASSFLTSARVANTGELFF
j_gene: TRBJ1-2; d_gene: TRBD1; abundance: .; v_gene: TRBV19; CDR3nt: TGTGCCAGTAGTATAGATCCTCGGGACAGGGAAGCGGGCTACACCTTC; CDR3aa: CASSIDPRDREAGYTF
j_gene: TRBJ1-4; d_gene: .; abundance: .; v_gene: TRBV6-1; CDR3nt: TGTGCCAGCAGTGTCCGTGGCACTAATGAAAAACTGTTTTTT; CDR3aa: CASSVRGTNEKLFF
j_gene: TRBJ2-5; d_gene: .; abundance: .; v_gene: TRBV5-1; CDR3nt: TGCGCCAGCAGCTTGCTCCCCCTGCAGGGCCAAGAGACCCAGTACTTC; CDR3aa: CASSLLPLQGQETQYF
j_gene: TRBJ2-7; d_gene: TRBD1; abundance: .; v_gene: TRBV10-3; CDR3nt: TGTGCCACCGCCGCTTTTGGACAGGGACGAAGTTCCTACGAGCAGTACTTC; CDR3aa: CATAAFGQGRSSYEQYF
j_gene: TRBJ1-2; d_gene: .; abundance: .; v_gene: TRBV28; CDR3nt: TGTGCCAGCAGCGCGGCGCAATCCGGCTACACCTTC; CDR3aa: CASSAAQSGYTF
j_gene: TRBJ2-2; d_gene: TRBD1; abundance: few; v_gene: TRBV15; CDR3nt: TGTGCCACCAGAGACCCGGGACAGGGAGACACCGGGGAGCTGTTTTTT; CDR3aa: CATRDPGQGDTGELFF
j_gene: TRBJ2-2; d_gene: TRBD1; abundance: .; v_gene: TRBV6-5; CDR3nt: TGTGCCAGCAGTCAGGGGGCCGGCGGGGAGCTGTTTTTT; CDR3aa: CASSQGAGGELFF
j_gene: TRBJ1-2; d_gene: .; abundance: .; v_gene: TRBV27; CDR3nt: TGTGCCAGCAGTTTATCAGGTCGGGGGAACCCAGCTATTCGGGGCTACACCTTC; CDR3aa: CASSLSGRGNPAIRGYTF
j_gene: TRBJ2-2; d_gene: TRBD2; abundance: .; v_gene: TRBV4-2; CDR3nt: TGTGCCAGCGGGCCCCCCTCTAGCGGGGGGGCTCATGACACCGGGGAGCTGTTTTTT; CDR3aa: CASGPPSSGGAHDTGELFF
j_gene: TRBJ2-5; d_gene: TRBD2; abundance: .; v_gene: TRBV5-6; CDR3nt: TGTGCCAGCAGCCCCTGGGGGGGTTCAGCCCGGAGAGAGACCCAGTACTTC; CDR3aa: CASSPWGGSARRETQYF
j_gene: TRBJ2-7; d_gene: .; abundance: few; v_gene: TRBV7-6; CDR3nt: TGTGCCAGCAGCTCAGCATCAGGGAACGAGCAGTACTTC; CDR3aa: CASSSASGNEQYF
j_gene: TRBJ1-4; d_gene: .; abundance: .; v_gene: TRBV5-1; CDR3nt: TGCGCCAGCAGCTTGGCAACGACGAGGAATGAAAAACTGTTTTTT; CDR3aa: CASSLATTRNEKLFF
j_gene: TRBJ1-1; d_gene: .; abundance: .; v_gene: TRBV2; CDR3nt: TGTGCCAGCAATCTCGGTTTAATGAACACTGAAGCTTTCTTT; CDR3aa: CASNLGLMNTEAFF